Listed below are T cell receptor beta chains from one sample, sequenced in a study of OX40 agonist ivuxolimab in advanced cancers. Assay: immunoSEQ multiplex PCR; the TCRdb copy retains only in-frame clones and omits some. The sample has nearly 20,000 clones; roughly 80% are singletons. Sequenced here: CD4+ or CD8+ T cells sorted from blood, sampled in a trial of the OX40 agonist ivuxolimab. The receptors stem from an adult with an advanced solid tumor such as melanoma, head and neck, liver or kidney cancer. Both conserved end residues are part of each CDR3. A D gene is named only where the DNA matches it firmly. Expanded clones are given a class, and other clones once, few, many or no size at all.

TRBV27	-	TRBJ2-1	-	TGTGCCAGCAGTTTCCAGACAAAAGGGGACTCCTACAATGAGCAGTTCTTC	CASSFQTKGDSYNEQFF
TRBV27	TRBD2	TRBJ2-6	once	TGTGCCAGCAGTTCCGGCAGCGGGGTGGCCTTGACTTTC	CASSSGSGVALTF
TRBV9	-	TRBJ2-7	-	TGTGCCAGCAGCGGGGGTTCAAACGAGCAGTACTTC	CASSGGSNEQYF
TRBV6-1	-	TRBJ2-1	-	TGTGCCAGCAGTGAAGGGATGGGACCGGTCCATGAGCAGTTCTTC	CASSEGMGPVHEQFF
TRBV12-5	-	TRBJ2-6	once	TGTGCTAGTGGTTTGGTCGCGGAGGGGGCAGGGGAAAACCTTATCCTCTCTGGGGCCAACGTCCTGACTTTC	CASGLVAEGAGENLILSGANVLTF
TRBV6-1	TRBD1	TRBJ2-5	-	TGTGCCAGCAGCATAGGACAGGCTATTGAAGAGACCCAGTACTTC	CASSIGQAIEETQYF
TRBV7-3	-	TRBJ2-2	once	TGTGCCAGCAGCTTTAACACTAACACCGGGGAGCTGTTTTTT	CASSFNTNTGELFF
TRBV6-6	-	TRBJ1-1	-	TGTGCCAGCACCCTCTGGGAGCCCCTGAACACTGAAGCTTTCTTT	CASTLWEPLNTEAFF
TRBV9	-	TRBJ1-1	-	TGTGCCAGCAGTTCCACAGGGACGAACACTGAAGCTTTCTTT	CASSSTGTNTEAFF
TRBV27	-	TRBJ1-5	-	TGTGCCAGCAGTCCCCGGTCAGGGGATCAGCCCCAGCATTTT	CASSPRSGDQPQHF